The 20 T cell receptor beta chains in this list originate from one sample, sequenced in a study of blood T cell repertoires in COVID-19. Sequencing used immunoSEQ multiplex PCR; TCRdb keeps in-frame clones, though not all of them. The data show approximately 97,000 clones, about 90% seen once. The sequenced material came from peripheral blood. The receptors stem from a man between 18 and 29 years old with acute or convalescent COVID-19.

The V gene is TRBV6-1, the J gene TRBJ1-2; 8 positions match TRBD1. CDR3 length equals 14 residues. Trimming removed 3 bases from V and 5 bases from J; junction bases left unmatched: 5. CDR1 MNHNS and CDR2 SASEGT come from the germline V gene. The CDR3 region has the DNA TGTGCCAGCAGTGAGACAGGGGAGGGGTATGGCTACACCTTC. Amino acid sequence: CASSETGEGYGYTF.

The chain has TRBV27 and TRBJ1-2; TRBD1 might be the D (5 bases). This CDR3 is 14 amino acids long. CDR1 MNHEY and CDR2 SMNVEV come from the germline V gene (reference sequence). V was trimmed by 2 bases and J by 3 bases, leaving 10 bases between them. The CDR3 bases are TGTGCCAGCAGTTTAACCTGGGGGGACTATGGCTACACCTTC. Residues: CASSLTWGDYGYTF.

The chain combines TRBV7-9 with TRBJ1-1; no reliable D call. CDR1 and CDR2 (germline): SEHNR, FQNEAQ (reference sequence). V was cut by 1 base and J by 11 bases, with 14 bases left in between. The CDR3 has 13 amino acids. The CDR3 DNA is TGTGCCAGCAGCTTAGGTTCAGTCCAGTGGGCTTTCTTT. Amino acids: CASSLGSVQWAFF.

The chain's CDR3 is CASSERQGNYGYTF. The CDR3, as DNA: TGTGCCAGCAGTGAGAGACAGGGGAACTATGGCTACACCTTC. V and J are TRBV2 and TRBJ1-2; TRBD1 matches at 8 bases. V shed 3 bases, J shed 2 bases, and the junction held 2 bases outside the gene matches. The CDR3 length is 14 residues. CDR1 and CDR2 (germline): SNHLY, FYNNEI.

The genes are TRBV30 and TRBJ1-2; possibly TRBD1 for D (5 bases). Per the germline V gene, CDR1 is GTSNPN and CDR2 is SVGIG (reference sequence). The CDR3 is 15 amino acids. V lost 4 bases and J lost 0, with 15 bases in between. This CDR3 is CAWIHPTVANYGYTF. The CDR3 DNA reads TGTGCCTGGATCCACCCGACAGTTGCTAACTATGGCTACACCTTC.

This chain uses TRBV6-5 with TRBJ1-1; D not certain. Germline-derived CDR1 and CDR2 are MNHEY and SVGAGI. The CDR3 runs to 13 residues. V lost 7 bases and J 8 bases, leaving 17 bases between the germline ends. The CDR3 DNA is TGTGCCAGCATGATTGGGCTTCTCGACGAAGCTTTCTTT. It codes for CASMIGLLDEAFF.

The CDR3 is CASKIDRNTEAFF. Written as DNA, the CDR3 is TGCGCCAGCAAAATCGACAGAAACACTGAAGCTTTCTTT. The chain couples TRBV10-1 to TRBJ1-1; weak D call: TRBD1 (5 bases). The CDR3 totals 13 residues. Trimming removed 7 bases from V and 2 bases from J, with 11 bases in between. Germline CDR1 reads WNHNN; CDR2 reads SYGVQD (reference sequence).

About this clone itself: An end of the junction does not agree with germline; a read error may underlie this. The chain carries TRBV5-6 and TRBJ1-3; the D is unclear. CDR3 length equals 14 residues. Germline-derived CDR1 and CDR2 are SGHDT and YYEEEE. The CDR3: CASTLEAQGNTIYF. The CDR3 nucleotides are TGTGCCAGCACCTTGGAGGCACAGGGAAACACCATATATTTT.

This chain links TRBV27 with TRBJ2-5; D possibly corresponds to TRBD1 (6 bases). V lost 5 bases and J 2 bases, leaving 18 bases between the germline ends. This CDR3 contains 16 residues. Germline loops: CDR1 MNHEY, CDR2 SMNVEV (reference sequence). The DNA for the CDR3 is TGTGCCAGCAGTATTTCGACAGGAACGAGACAAGAGACCCAGTACTTC. Encoded protein: CASSISTGTRQETQYF.

This sequence joins TRBV30 and TRBJ1-6, with D possibly matching TRBD1 (5 bases). The V gene lost 2 bases and the J gene lost 8 bases, with 10 bases spanning the gap. The CDR3 consists of 13 residues. Germline values: CDR1 GTSNPN, CDR2 SVGIG (reference sequence). The CDR3 DNA is TGTGCCTGGAGTACCCCGGGGGATTCACCCCTCCACTTT. This gives the protein CAWSTPGDSPLHF.

The chain carries TRBV18 and TRBJ2-5; 9 bases agree with TRBD1. Germline V gene sequence: CDR1 KGHSH, CDR2 LQKENI. The V and J ends lost 3 bases and 0 bases, in that order; junction bases with no gene match: 8. The CDR3 covers 17 residues. The CDR3 coding sequence is TGTGCCAGCTCACCCCCGACAGGGGGAGGTCACCAAGAGACCCAGTACTTC. Translation: CASSPPTGGGHQETQYF.

This clone was counted once. This chain connects TRBV3-1 (or the pseudogene TRBV3-2) to TRBJ2-7, with D perhaps TRBD1 (5 bases). V was shortened by 6 bases and J by 1 base, with 13 bases between the two germline ends. The CDR3 consists of 14 residues. CDR1 LGHDT and CDR2 YNNKEL come from the germline V gene (reference sequence). The CDR3: CASSRRQSSYEQYF. The DNA of the CDR3 is TGTGCCAGCAGTAGAAGACAGAGTTCCTACGAGCAGTACTTC.

The chain joins TRBV6-2 or TRBV6-3 to TRBJ2-7; TRBD2 matches at 9 bases. This CDR3 is 15 amino acids long. The germline gives CDR1 MNHEY, CDR2 SVGEGT. J was trimmed by 2 bases and V by 0 bases; bases with no gene match: 2. CDR3 nucleotide sequence: TGTGCCAGCAGTTACTCGTCTAGCGGGGCCTACGAGCAGTACTTC. This sequence encodes CASSYSSSGAYEQYF.

This clone is a singleton in its sample. The chain joins TRBV7-9 to TRBJ2-7; possible D gene TRBD2, 5 bases. The CDR3 totals 12 residues. Trimming pared 2 bases from V and 7 bases from J, leaving 9 bases between. The V gene's germline CDR1 is SEHNR and CDR2 FQNEAQ (reference sequence). CDR3 protein: CASSLTTGEQYF. The DNA of the CDR3 is TGTGCCAGCAGCTTAACGACGGGGGAGCAGTACTTC.

The J gene is TRBJ1-5, the V gene TRBV6-5; D is ambiguous. CDR1 is MNHEY, CDR2 SVGAGI, per germline. V gave up 0 bases and J gave up 6 bases, with 6 bases separating them. The CDR3 is 13 residues long. In nucleotides, the CDR3 is TGTGCCAGCAGTTACTCGGGGAGTCAGCCCCAGCATTTT. Protein sequence: CASSYSGSQPQHF.

The V call is TRBV19, the J call TRBJ1-2; D is ambiguous. V was pared by 3 bases and J by 2 bases, with 16 bases between. The CDR3 totals 16 residues. The germline gives CDR1 LNHDA, CDR2 SQIVND (reference sequence). CDR3 protein: CASSIRGSPSNYGYTF. CDR3 nucleotides: TGTGCCAGTAGTATTCGCGGCAGCCCGTCGAACTATGGCTACACCTTC. Full variable domain (missing parts from reference TRBV19 and TRBJ1-2): DGGITQSPKYLFRKEGQNVTLSCEQNLNHDAMYWYRQDPGQGLRLIYYSQIVNDFQKGDIAEGYSVSREKKESFPLTVTSAQKNPTAFYLCASSIRGSPSNYGYTFGSGTRLTVV.

The chain couples TRBV10-1 to TRBJ1-6; D unresolved. The CDR3 is 15 amino acids. V gave up 3 bases and J gave up 3 bases, with 9 bases separating them. Germline V CDR1 and CDR2: WNHNN, SYGVQD (reference sequence). The DNA of the CDR3 is TGCGCCAGCAGTGACGCCAGACTCTATAATTCACCCCTCCACTTT. Encoded protein: CASSDARLYNSPLHF.

The V and J genes are TRBV19 and TRBJ1-1; D remains unclear. V lost 4 bases, J lost 1 base, and 10 bases lay in between. The CDR3 loop spans 14 amino acids. Per germline, CDR1 LNHDA and CDR2 SQIVND (reference sequence). Written as DNA, the CDR3 is TGTGCCAGTAGTACGGCAGGAAAGAACACTGAAGCTTTCTTT. This translates into CASSTAGKNTEAFF.

The rearrangement uses TRBV24-1 and TRBJ2-1; the match to TRBD2 covers 8 bases. This CDR3 is 13 amino acids long. Trimming removed 4 bases from V and 9 bases from J; junction bases left unmatched: 4. Germline V gene data show CDR1 as KGHDR and CDR2 as SFDVKD. The CDR3 spells CATSERTSTEQFF. The DNA for the CDR3 is TGTGCCACCAGTGAGCGGACTAGCACTGAGCAGTTCTTC.

The chain combines TRBV12-5 with TRBJ1-1; 10 positions match TRBD1. The CDR3 sequence is 17 residues long. With 2 bases clipped from V and 2 bases from J, the junction kept 8 bases outside the gene matches. Per the germline V gene, CDR1 is LGHNT and CDR2 is FRNRAP. The DNA for the CDR3 is TGTGCTAGTGGTTTGAAACTGACAGGGGGCGGTAACACTGAAGCTTTCTTT. Protein sequence: CASGLKLTGGGNTEAFF.